Below are 15 T cell receptor beta chains sequenced from a single sample in a study of OX40 agonist ivuxolimab in advanced cancers. The method was immunoSEQ multiplex PCR; TCRdb's version includes in-frame clones alone and lacks a portion of them. The table includes tens of thousands of clones, 75% to 85% detected once. The specimen comprised CD4+ or CD8+ T cells sorted from blood, sampled in a trial of the OX40 agonist ivuxolimab. The receptor set was obtained from an adult with an advanced solid tumor such as melanoma, head and neck, liver or kidney cancer.

The chain links TRBV6-4 to TRBJ1-6; D might be TRBD1 (5 bases). The CDR3 runs to 16 residues. Germline V gene sequence: CDR1 MRHNA, CDR2 SNTAGT. Trimming cost V 3 bases and J 7 bases, with 16 bases left between them. Here the CDR3 reads CASSEGRGFWNSPLHF. DNA of the CDR3: TGTGCCAGCAGTGAGGGGCGGGGATTTTGGAATTCACCCCTCCACTTT.

The chain combines TRBV5-1 with TRBJ2-2; 9 bases agree with TRBD2. V lost 2 bases to trimming and J lost 0 bases; unmatched junction nucleotides: 2. Germline assignment: CDR1 SGHRS and CDR2 YFSETQ. The length of the CDR3 is 16 residues. The CDR3 spells CASSFLAGPNTGELFF. DNA of the CDR3: TGCGCCAGCAGCTTCCTAGCGGGGCCGAACACCGGGGAGCTGTTTTTT.

This chain joins TRBV11-2 and TRBJ2-3; D not certain. Germline CDR1 reads SGHAT; CDR2 reads FQNNGV. The CDR3 runs to 14 residues. V was pared by 2 bases and J by 5 bases, with 11 bases between. The CDR3 bases are TGTGCCAGCAGCTTACACCCCGGCGGAGATACGCAGTATTTT. Translating gives CASSLHPGGDTQYF. The entire variable domain, with the rest obtained from reference TRBV11-2 and TRBJ2-3, is as follows: EAGVAQSPRYKIIEKRQSVAFWCNPISGHATLYWYQQILGQGPKLLIQFQNNGVVDDSQLPKDRFSAERLKGVDSTLKIQPAKLEDSAVYLCASSLHPGGDTQYFGPGTRLTVL.

The gene calls are TRBV18 and TRBJ2-2; D remains ambiguous. The CDR3 length is 13 residues. Per germline, CDR1 KGHSH and CDR2 LQKENI. The germline V and J ends were trimmed by 3 bases and 6 bases, with 8 bases remaining between them. Here the CDR3 DNA reads TGTGCCAGCTCACCTCCCCCGTCCGGGGAGCTGTTTTTT. It encodes CASSPPPSGELFF.

There are a few counts of this clone. This rearrangement joins TRBV5-1 to TRBJ1-5; the D gene is possibly TRBD1 (5 bases). V was cut by 4 bases and J by 0 bases, with 11 bases left in between. The germline gives CDR1 SGHRS, CDR2 YFSETQ. The CDR3 totals 15 residues. The CDR3 nucleotides are TGCGCCAGCAGCGCGGGGAGGGGTAGCAATCAGCCCCAGCATTTT. It yields the protein CASSAGRGSNQPQHF. Using reference TRBV5-1 and TRBJ1-5 for the parts outside the CDR3, the full variable domain is KAGVTQTPRYLIKTRGQQVTLSCSPISGHRSVSWYQQTPGQGLQFLFEYFSETQRNKGNFPGRFSGRQFSNSRSEMNVSTLELGDSALYLCASSAGRGSNQPQHFGDGTRLSIL.

The rearrangement joins TRBV6-5 to TRBJ1-3, with D perhaps TRBD1 (5 bases). Trimming cost V 4 bases and J 6 bases, with 13 bases left between them. This CDR3 contains 14 residues. The V gene's germline CDR1 is MNHEY and CDR2 SVGAGI. The CDR3 bases are TGTGCCAGCAGTTTTGGGGCCAGCCAAAACACCATATATTTT. Its protein product is CASSFGASQNTIYF.

The chain employs TRBV28 and TRBJ1-2, with D perhaps matching TRBD1 (6 bases). Germline V gives CDR1 MDHEN, CDR2 SYDVKM. The CDR3 is 14 amino acids. The ends were cut back, 3 bases at V and 4 bases at J, with 12 bases in the middle. CDR3 residues: CASSFPDRPYGYTF. DNA of the CDR3: TGTGCCAGCAGTTTCCCCGACAGGCCCTATGGCTACACCTTC.

The gene calls are TRBV7-6 and TRBJ1-2, with TRBD1 identical over 7 bases. Per the germline V gene, CDR1 is SGHVS and CDR2 is FNYEAQ. The CDR3 is made up of 13 amino acids. The trim removed 5 bases at V and 2 bases at J, leaving 2 bases unmatched. The CDR3 bases are TGTGCCAGCAGCCAGGGACAGAACTATGGCTACACCTTC. As protein: CASSQGQNYGYTF. Together with reference TRBV7-6 and TRBJ1-2, the CDR3 gives the full variable domain: GAGVSQSPRYKVTKRGQDVALRCDPISGHVSLYWYRQALGQGPEFLTYFNYEAQQDKSGLPNDRFSAERPEGSISTLTIQRTEQRDSAMYRCASSQGQNYGYTFGSGTRLTVV.

The genes are TRBV14 and TRBJ1-6; no reliable D call. With 4 bases removed from V and 7 bases from J, the gap between germline ends came to 17 bases. The CDR3 covers 16 residues. Germline CDR1 and CDR2: SGHDN and FVKESK. In nucleotides, the CDR3 is TGTGCCAGCAGCCTCCGGGCCTCCGGAGGGAATTCACCCCTCCACTTT. Its protein product is CASSLRASGGNSPLHF.

The V and J genes are TRBV13 and TRBJ1-2, with a weak D call TRBD1 (5 bases). The CDR3 contains 15 residues. Per the germline V gene, CDR1 is PRHDT and CDR2 is FYEKMQ (reference sequence). The V end lost 1 base, the J end lost 2 bases, and 11 bases lay between the germline ends. As DNA, the CDR3 is TGTGCCAGCAGCTTAGTGGGACGCCTAAACTATGGCTACACCTTC. This codes for CASSLVGRLNYGYTF.

The rearrangement joins TRBV6-6 to TRBJ2-2; D may be TRBD1 or TRBD2 (6 bases each). Germline V gene sequence: CDR1 MNHNY, CDR2 SVGAGI (reference sequence). V shed 8 bases and J shed 0 bases, with 16 bases lying between them. This CDR3 is built from 16 residues. The CDR3 is CASGGGLRSNTGELFF. Here the CDR3 DNA reads TGTGCCAGCGGAGGGGGACTCCGATCGAACACCGGGGAGCTGTTTTTT.

V usage is TRBV28 and J usage is TRBJ1-5; no clear D gene. V lost 6 bases and J 7 bases, leaving 16 bases between the germline ends. Germline CDR1 reads MDHEN; CDR2 reads SYDVKM. The CDR3 is made up of 14 amino acids. CDR3: CASRRRGREQPQHF. The DNA of the CDR3 is TGTGCCAGCAGACGGCGTGGGAGGGAACAGCCCCAGCATTTT.

The chain uses TRBV7-2 and TRBJ1-1, with D unresolved. Trimming left V 4 bases short and J 1 base short, with 10 bases between. The germline gives CDR1 SGHTA, CDR2 FQGNSA. The CDR3 spans 14 residues. Written as DNA, the CDR3 is TGTGCCAGCAGCTCCTACAGCGGGAACACTGAAGCTTTCTTT. Translated, it gives CASSSYSGNTEAFF.

This chain connects TRBV5-1 to TRBJ2-3; D may be TRBD1 or TRBD2 (6 bases each). CDR3 length: 16 residues. Germline V gene sequence: CDR1 SGHRS, CDR2 YFSETQ. V was clipped by 3 bases and J by 4 bases, with 18 bases between them. The CDR3, as DNA: TGCGCCAGCAGCTCTCGGGCTGTGGGGGGCCCAGATACGCAGTATTTT. This codes for CASSSRAVGGPDTQYF.

In its sample, this clone was seen once. Other DNA sequences in this sample translate to the same CDR3. The chain joins TRBV7-2 to TRBJ1-5; D not certain. The CDR3 extends over 13 amino acids. V was cut by 2 bases and J by 2 bases, with 4 bases left in between. CDR1 is SGHTA and CDR2 is FQGNSA in the germline V gene. The CDR3 here is CASSLRGNQPQHF. The CDR3 DNA follows: TGTGCCAGCAGCTTAAGGGGCAATCAGCCCCAGCATTTT.